What follows is one T cell receptor beta chain and its context. Its antigen is currently unknown. Those with hyperthyroidism were 18 to 65 years old, newly diagnosed, and ill for under 2 months. Extraction of PBMCs used 8.5 to 10 ml of fresh peripheral blood. The source material, RNA transcripts, was used to amplify TCR beta CDR3 regions. HTBI primers were the set used in a first-round RT-PCR of the TCR CDR3. TCRdb processed the multiplex PCR reads anew with MiXCR; each CDR3 protein has one entry. Among around 450,000 distinct CDR3 sequences, around a sixth were seen once, and the ten largest hold over 7.5%. This record comes from a study of T cells in Graves' hyperthyroidism and ophthalmopathy. As for the study in general: Specimen type is peripheral blood, collected at initial diagnosis prior to any treatment. Overall study findings and caveats: The model forecast ophthalmopathy, anticipating it by a median around 6.5 months before onset.

This receptor was obtained from a woman aged 18-29 years with Graves' hyperthyroidism. Material for sequencing was blood.

The CDR3 sequence is CASSPPVERYNEQFF. CDR3 coding DNA: TGTGCCAGCAGCCCTCCCGTAGAGCGTTACAATGAGCAGTTCTTC. The chain joins TRBV13 to TRBJ2-1, with D unresolved. The CDR3 consists of 15 residues. With 5 bases removed from V and 4 bases from J, the gap between germline ends came to 15 bases. Per the germline V gene, CDR1 is PRHDT and CDR2 is FYEKMQ (reference sequence). Together with reference TRBV13 and TRBJ2-1, the CDR3 gives the full variable domain: AAGVIQSPRHLIKEKRETATLKCYPIPRHDTVYWYQQGPGQDPQFLISFYEKMQSDKGSIPDRFSAQQFSDYHSELNMSSLELGDSALYFCASSPPVERYNEQFFGPGTRLTVL.